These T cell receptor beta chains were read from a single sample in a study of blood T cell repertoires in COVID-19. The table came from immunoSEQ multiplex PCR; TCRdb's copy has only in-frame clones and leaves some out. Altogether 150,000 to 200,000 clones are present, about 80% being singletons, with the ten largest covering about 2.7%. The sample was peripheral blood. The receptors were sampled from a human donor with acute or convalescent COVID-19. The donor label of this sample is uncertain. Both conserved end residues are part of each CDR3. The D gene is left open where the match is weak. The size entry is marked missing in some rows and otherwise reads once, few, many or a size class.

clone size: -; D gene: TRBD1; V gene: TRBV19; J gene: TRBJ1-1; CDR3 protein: CASQRDRLNTEAFF; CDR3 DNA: TGTGCCAGCCAAAGGGACAGGCTGAACACTGAAGCTTTCTTT
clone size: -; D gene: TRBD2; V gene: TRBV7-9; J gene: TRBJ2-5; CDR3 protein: CASSLGTSGSETQYF; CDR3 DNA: TGTGCCAGCAGCTTAGGGACTAGCGGGAGTGAGACCCAGTACTTC
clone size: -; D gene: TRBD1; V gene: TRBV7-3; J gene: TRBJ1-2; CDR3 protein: CASSLSTHQGARDYGYTF; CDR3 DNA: TGTGCCAGCAGCTTATCCACTCATCAGGGGGCTCGTGACTATGGCTACACCTTC
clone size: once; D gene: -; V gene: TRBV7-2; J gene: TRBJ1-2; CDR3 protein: CASSLEAGNYGYTF; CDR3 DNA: TGTGCCAGCAGCTTAGAGGCGGGGAACTATGGCTACACCTTC
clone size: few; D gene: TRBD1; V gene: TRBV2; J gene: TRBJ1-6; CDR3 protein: CASSSLQGLVDSPLHF; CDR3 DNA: TGTGCCAGCAGTTCGTTACAGGGGCTCGTCGATTCACCCCTCCACTTT
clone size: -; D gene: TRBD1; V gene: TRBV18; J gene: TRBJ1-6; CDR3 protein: CASSTGTGDNSPLHF; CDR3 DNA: TGTGCCAGCTCAACCGGGACAGGCGATAATTCACCCCTCCACTTT
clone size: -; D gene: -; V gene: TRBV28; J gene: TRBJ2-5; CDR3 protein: CASSPPGGRTGETQYF; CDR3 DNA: TGTGCCAGCAGTCCCCCTGGCGGCAGGACGGGGGAGACCCAGTACTTC
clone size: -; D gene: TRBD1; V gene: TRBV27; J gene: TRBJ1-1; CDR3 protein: CASSGDRETEAFF; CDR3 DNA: TGTGCCAGCAGCGGGGACAGGGAAACTGAAGCTTTCTTT
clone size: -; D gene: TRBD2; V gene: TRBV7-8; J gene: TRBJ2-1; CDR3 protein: CASSTLAGAYNEQFF; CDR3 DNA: TGTGCCAGCAGCACGCTAGCGGGGGCGTACAATGAGCAGTTCTTC
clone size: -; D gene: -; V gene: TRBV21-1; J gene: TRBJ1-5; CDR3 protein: CASSKKIGEKPYKAGLSNQPQHF; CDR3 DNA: TGTGCCAGCAGCAAAAAGATCGGCGAAAAGCCATATAAGGCAGGGCTTAGCAATCAGCCCCAGCATTTT
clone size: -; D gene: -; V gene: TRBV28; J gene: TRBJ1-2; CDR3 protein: CASSLLPLYGYTF; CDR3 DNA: TGTGCCAGCAGTTTACTCCCACTCTATGGCTACACCTTC